These 23 T cell receptor beta chains share one sample of origin, sequenced in a study of T cell changes during pregnancy in multiple sclerosis. The method was immunoSEQ multiplex PCR; TCRdb's version includes in-frame clones alone and lacks a portion of them. This sample has around 88,000 clones; over 80% occur once, and the top ten carry over 2%. The source material was peripheral blood, sampled in the first trimester of pregnancy. These TCRs come from a female donor with multiple sclerosis, enrolled in a pregnancy study.

J is TRBJ2-5 and V is TRBV7-8; a possible D gene is TRBD2 (6 bases). The germline V gene encodes CDR1 SGHVS and CDR2 FQNEAQ. The V end was cut by 10 bases, the J end by 1 base, with 13 bases between. The CDR3 is 13 amino acids. DNA of the CDR3: TGTGCCACCTACACCGGGGGCCAAGAGACCCAGTACTTC. Protein product: CATYTGGQETQYF.

V gene TRBV2 combines with J gene TRBJ2-3; 9 nucleotides match TRBD2. Per germline, CDR1 SNHLY and CDR2 FYNNEI. With V trimmed by 2 bases and J by 6 bases, 9 bases remained unmatched. CDR3 length: 16 amino acids. In nucleotides, the CDR3 is TGTGCCAGCAGTGAAAGGGCTAGCGGGACGGGGGATACGCAGTATTTT. Its translation: CASSERASGTGDTQYF.

The genes are TRBV7-2 and TRBJ1-4, with no clear D. The CDR3 is made up of 14 amino acids. Germline CDR1 is SGHTA and CDR2 is FQGNSA. V was pared by 3 bases and J by 7 bases, with 12 bases between. The CDR3 loop is CASSFRSHSEKLFF. The CDR3, as DNA: TGTGCCAGCAGCTTCAGATCGCACAGTGAAAAACTGTTTTTT.

The V call is TRBV9, the J call TRBJ2-1; 12 bases match TRBD2. In germline, CDR1 is SGDLS, CDR2 YYNGEE. CDR3 length equals 14 residues. After removal of 3 bases from V and 7 bases from J, the junction contained 2 bases not matched to a gene. CDR3 nucleotide sequence: TGTGCCAGCAGCGGCCTAGCGGGAGGGAATGAGCAGTTCTTC. Translated: CASSGLAGGNEQFF.

The V call is TRBV19, the J call TRBJ2-7, with a possible D match to TRBD1 (5 bases). Trimming shortened V by 2 bases and J by 0 bases, and 8 bases separated the two germline ends. Germline V gives CDR1 LNHDA, CDR2 SQIVND (reference sequence). The CDR3 consists of 14 residues. The CDR3 bases are TGTGCCAGTAGTATACAGCAGGGCTCCTACGAGCAGTACTTC. Residues: CASSIQQGSYEQYF.

This clone was counted only a few times. The chain joins TRBV11-2 to TRBJ1-2, with 7 bases identical to TRBD1. CDR3 length: 15 residues. Germline V gene sequence: CDR1 SGHAT, CDR2 FQNNGV. V lost 4 bases to trimming and J lost 8 bases; unmatched junction nucleotides: 13. CDR3 coding DNA: TGTGCCAGCAGCTCTCATCAGGGGGGCTCGGGAGGCTACACCTTC. As protein: CASSSHQGGSGGYTF.

This chain links TRBV14 with TRBJ1-2; D is unclear. V was shortened by 0 bases and J by 8 bases, with 16 bases between the two germline ends. CDR1 and CDR2 (germline): SGHDN, FVKESK. The CDR3 has 15 amino acids. The CDR3 DNA is TGTGCCAGCAGCCAAGAATCCAGGCCACGCTTCGGCTACACCTTC. Translation: CASSQESRPRFGYTF.

Comments on this clone: Other nucleotide sequences from this sample produce the same CDR3. The chain has TRBV5-1 and TRBJ2-1, with TRBD2 matching over 8 bases. Germline CDR1 and CDR2: SGHRS and YFSETQ. The CDR3 length is 14 residues. The trim removed 2 bases at V and 4 bases at J, leaving 2 bases unmatched. CDR3 nucleotide sequence: TGCGCCAGCAGCTTAACTAGCGGATACAATGAGCAGTTCTTC. Translation gives CASSLTSGYNEQFF.

This clone was counted once. The chain has TRBV2 and TRBJ2-7; TRBD1 matches 8 bases. The germline V gene encodes CDR1 SNHLY and CDR2 FYNNEI. This CDR3 has 17 residues. Trimming removed 7 bases from V and 5 bases from J; junction bases left unmatched: 19. The CDR3 DNA is TGTGCCAGCACCGGAAACCGAGACAGGGGTGTAATGAACGAGCAGTACTTC. It codes for CASTGNRDRGVMNEQYF.

The chain carries TRBV9 and TRBJ1-3, with D perhaps matching TRBD1 (5 bases). This CDR3 region has 16 residues. CDR1 and CDR2 (germline): SGDLS, YYNGEE. V lost 4 bases to trimming and J lost 0 bases, with 14 bases between them. The CDR3 here is CASSPRTRGSGNTIYF. The CDR3 DNA is TGTGCCAGCAGCCCACGGACACGAGGCTCTGGAAACACCATATATTTT.

The CDR3 spells CASSPRARQGWYEQYF. CDR3 in DNA: TGTGCCAGCAGCCCCCGGGCCCGACAGGGGTGGTACGAGCAGTACTTC. V and J are TRBV12-1 and TRBJ2-7; TRBD1, as called in the table, went unchecked against the DNA. TRBV12-1 is a pseudogene locus. The CDR3 is made up of 16 amino acids.

This clone has only a few counts. The CDR3 protein is CASSSYSGANVLTF. The CDR3 nucleotides read TGTGCCAGCAGTTCGTACTCTGGGGCCAACGTCCTGACTTTC. The chain uses TRBV6-5 and TRBJ2-6, with D unclear. V was pared by 4 bases and J by 0 bases, with 4 bases between. The CDR3 consists of 14 residues. The V gene's germline CDR1 is MNHEY and CDR2 SVGAGI.

The V call is TRBV6-5, the J call TRBJ2-1, with D possibly TRBD2 on 6 matching bases. CDR3 length: 12 amino acids. The ends were cut back, 6 bases at V and 14 bases at J, with 17 bases in the middle. The germline CDR1 and CDR2 sequences are MNHEY and SVGAGI. The CDR3 reads CASRERDSREFF. CDR3 coding DNA: TGTGCCAGCAGGGAACGGGACTCGCGAGAGTTCTTC.

V gene TRBV28 combines with J gene TRBJ2-7; TRBD2 matches 9 bases. J gave up 3 bases and V 6 bases, and 9 bases lay outside the gene matches. The germline CDR1 and CDR2 sequences are MDHEN and SYDVKM. The CDR3 runs 15 residues. The CDR3 sequence is CASRGGLAGNYEQYF. The DNA of the CDR3 is TGTGCCAGCAGGGGGGGTCTAGCGGGAAACTACGAGCAGTACTTC.

The CDR3 region is CASSQVSARVEFF. The CDR3 DNA reads TGTGCCAGCAGCCAAGTGTCCGCGCGGGTAGAGTTCTTC. The chain combines TRBV14 with TRBJ2-1; D might be TRBD2 (5 bases). This CDR3 has 13 amino acids. CDR1 and CDR2 (germline): SGHDN, FVKESK. Trimming took off 1 base at V and 14 bases at J, with 15 bases between the two ends.

The V gene is TRBV30, the J gene TRBJ1-5; D perhaps matches TRBD1 (6 bases). Germline V gene lookup returns CDR1 GTSNPN and CDR2 SVGIG (reference sequence). This CDR3 spans 13 amino acids. Trimming stripped 1 base from V and 7 bases from J, with 11 bases between. CDR3 sequence: CAWSEGRGQPQHF. The CDR3 nucleotides read TGTGCCTGGAGTGAAGGGAGGGGGCAGCCCCAGCATTTT. Full variable domain (outside the CDR3, taken from reference TRBV30 and TRBJ1-5): SQTIHQWPATLVQPVGSPLSLECTVEGTSNPNLYWYRQAAGRGLQLLFYSVGIGQISSEVPQNLSASRPQDRQFILSSKKLLLSDSGFYLCAWSEGRGQPQHFGDGTRLSIL.

The chain joins TRBV4-3 to TRBJ1-1; TRBD1 matches 8 bases. CDR1 and CDR2 from the germline V gene are LGHNA and YSLEER. CDR3 length: 13 residues. The J segment lost 7 bases and the V segment lost 4 bases, leaving 5 bases of the junction unmatched. CDR3: CASSPGGRGEAFF. The CDR3 DNA reads as TGCGCCAGCAGCCCAGGGGGCCGAGGTGAAGCTTTCTTT.

The CDR3: CASSVDPRGLKGEQYF. CDR3 sequence (DNA): TGTGCCAGCAGCGTAGATCCCAGGGGGCTGAAAGGCGAGCAGTACTTC. The chain has TRBV9 and TRBJ2-7; 8 positions match TRBD1. This CDR3 has 16 residues. The ends lost 0 bases at V and 6 bases at J; junction bases unmatched: 11. Looked up from germline, CDR1 is SGDLS and CDR2 is YYNGEE.

This chain connects TRBV20-1 to TRBJ1-4; D unresolved. Trimming stripped 3 bases from V and 16 bases from J, with 12 bases between. The CDR3 has 10 residues. CDR1 is DFQATT and CDR2 is SNEGSKA in the germline V gene (reference sequence). The CDR3 sequence is CSASPAGEFF. The CDR3, as DNA: TGCAGTGCTAGCCCGGCCGGAGAGTTTTTT.

V usage is TRBV2 and J usage is TRBJ1-2; D is undetermined. Looked up from germline, CDR1 is SNHLY and CDR2 is FYNNEI. Trimming removed 6 bases from V and 1 base from J, with 9 bases in between. The CDR3 contains 13 residues. This CDR3 is CASRQTSNYGYTF. The CDR3 DNA is TGTGCCAGCAGACAGACTAGTAACTATGGCTACACCTTC.

The genes are TRBV9 and TRBJ2-2; 7 bases map to TRBD2. The CDR3 extends over 17 amino acids. Germline values: CDR1 SGDLS, CDR2 YYNGEE. The V and J ends lost 4 bases and 1 base, in that order; junction bases with no gene match: 10. The CDR3 loop is CASSPRLAGLNTGELFF. The CDR3 DNA is TGTGCCAGCAGCCCCCGCTTAGCGGGTTTGAACACCGGGGAGCTGTTTTTT.

The chain joins TRBV27 to TRBJ2-3; the D gene is possibly TRBD2 (6 bases). This CDR3 is built from 16 residues. The ends were cut back, 6 bases at V and 2 bases at J, with 18 bases in the middle. CDR1 and CDR2 (germline): MNHEY, SMNVEV (reference sequence). CDR3 loop: CASSPIPGSVTDTQYF. In DNA form, the CDR3 reads TGTGCCAGCAGCCCTATCCCCGGGAGCGTCACAGATACGCAGTATTTT.

This clone occurred once. The chain employs TRBV13 and TRBJ1-2; the D gene is possibly TRBD1 (6 bases). The germline V and J ends were trimmed by 0 bases and 5 bases, with 13 bases remaining between them. This CDR3 has 15 residues. The germline V gene encodes CDR1 PRHDT and CDR2 FYEKMQ (reference sequence). The chain's CDR3 is CASSLGPLGGYGYTF. CDR3 in DNA: TGTGCCAGCAGCTTAGGCCCCCTAGGGGGATATGGCTACACCTTC.